One sample yielded the 15 T cell receptor beta chains listed below, sequenced in a study of shared clonotypes between healthy human individuals. The table came from immunoSEQ multiplex PCR; TCRdb's copy has only in-frame clones and leaves some out. The sample yields about 300,000 clones, 74% seen once. The specimen sequenced was memory CD4+ T cells sorted from blood. Subset: CD45RA-negative fraction. These receptor sequences come from a man aged 25 to 45 in good health.

The rearrangement joins TRBV27 to TRBJ2-4; D gene unclear. CDR1 MNHEY and CDR2 SMNVEV come from the germline V gene (reference sequence). V lost 5 bases to trimming and J lost 5 bases, with 7 bases between them. The CDR3 consists of 12 residues. The CDR3 protein is CASSTSENIQYF. For the CDR3, the DNA is TGTGCCAGCAGTACATCCGAAAACATTCAGTACTTC.

The chain links TRBV27 to TRBJ2-2, with D perhaps matching TRBD2 (5 bases). The CDR3 consists of 19 residues. In germline, CDR1 is MNHEY, CDR2 SMNVEV (reference sequence). Trimming took off 2 bases at V and 4 bases at J, with 23 bases between the two ends. This CDR3 reads CASSLKADRRLMSTGELFF. CDR3 in DNA: TGTGCCAGCAGTTTAAAGGCTGATCGGAGGTTGATGAGCACCGGGGAGCTGTTTTTT.

The chain links TRBV9 to TRBJ2-1, with TRBD1 matching over 8 bases. This CDR3 comprises 15 residues. Germline V gene lookup returns CDR1 SGDLS and CDR2 YYNGEE. The trim removed 2 bases at V and 4 bases at J, leaving 5 bases unmatched. The CDR3 region is CASSVFDRGYNEQFF. For the CDR3, the DNA is TGTGCCAGCAGCGTGTTCGACAGGGGTTACAATGAGCAGTTCTTC. Complete variable domain (other parts from reference TRBV9 and TRBJ2-1): DSGVTQTPKHLITATGQRVTLRCSPRSGDLSVYWYQQSLDQGLQFLIQYYNGEERAKGNILERFSAQQFPDLHSELNLSSLELGDSALYFCASSVFDRGYNEQFFGPGTRLTVL.

V is TRBV18 and J is TRBJ1-3, with D uncertain. V gave up 3 bases and J gave up 0 bases, with 12 bases separating them. Germline values: CDR1 KGHSH, CDR2 LQKENI. The CDR3 is 16 residues long. CDR3 sequence reads: CASSPSPPYSGNTIYF. Here the CDR3 DNA reads TGTGCCAGCTCACCGTCGCCTCCCTACTCTGGAAACACCATATATTTT.

The V call is TRBV5-5, the J call TRBJ1-1; D uncertain. The germline gives CDR1 SGHKS, CDR2 YYEKEE (reference sequence). Between the trimmed V and J ends, which lost 1 base and 4 bases, there was a span of 2 bases. The CDR3 loop spans 11 amino acids. In DNA form, the CDR3 reads TGTGCCAGCAGCTTGTTCACTGAAGCTTTCTTT. It specifies CASSLFTEAFF.

V usage is TRBV5-5 and J usage is TRBJ1-2; D perhaps matches TRBD1 (6 bases). V shed 5 bases and J shed 6 bases, with 11 bases lying between them. The CDR3 sequence is 12 residues long. Germline V CDR1 and CDR2: SGHKS, YYEKEE (reference sequence). The CDR3 sequence: CASSYQGNGYTF. As DNA, the CDR3 is TGTGCCAGCAGTTACCAGGGGAATGGCTACACCTTC.

The chain carries TRBV10-1 and TRBJ2-3; TRBD2 is a possible D gene (5 bases). This CDR3 is built from 13 residues. The V and J ends lost 4 bases and 6 bases respectively, with 11 bases between them. Germline lookup yields CDR1 WNHNN and CDR2 SYGVQD (reference sequence). The CDR3 DNA reads TGCGCCAGCAGTGCGCGACCGGGGGATACGCAGTATTTT. This encodes CASSARPGDTQYF.

The CDR3 bases are TGTGCCAGCAGCTTCGGGGGCGGGAGGACCGGGGAGCTGTTTTTT. It is translated as CASSFGGGRTGELFF. This chain uses TRBV11-2 with TRBJ2-2, with 8 bases matching TRBD2. The V and J ends lost 3 bases and 5 bases, in that order; junction bases with no gene match: 5. There are 15 residues in the CDR3. Germline V gives CDR1 SGHAT, CDR2 FQNNGV.

This clone turned up a few times. The chain has TRBV7-6 and TRBJ2-5; 8 bases are shared with TRBD2. The ends lost 5 bases at V and 1 base at J; junction bases unmatched: 6. CDR3 length: 15 residues. Germline assignment: CDR1 SGHVS and CDR2 FNYEAQ. CDR3 sequence (DNA): TGTGCCAGCAGCGTTAGCGGGGCGTCCCAAGAGACCCAGTACTTC. Its translation is CASSVSGASQETQYF.

This clone was observed a single time. The V and J genes are TRBV10-3 and TRBJ2-7; 11 positions agree with TRBD2. The J segment lost 3 bases and the V segment lost 8 bases, leaving 9 bases of the junction unmatched. The CDR3 contains 15 residues. Germline values: CDR1 ENHRY, CDR2 SYGVKD. The CDR3 nucleotides are TGTGCCATCGCGGGGACTAGCGGAGTTATCTACGAGCAGTACTTC. This translates into CAIAGTSGVIYEQYF.

The chain uses TRBV10-3 and TRBJ2-2; 7 nucleotides line up with TRBD1. Germline V gene sequence: CDR1 ENHRY, CDR2 SYGVKD. CDR3 size: 13 residues. J lost 6 bases, V lost 11 bases, and 9 bases had no gene match. The CDR3 loop is CASHRGTAGELFF. As DNA, the CDR3 is TGTGCCTCACACAGGGGTACTGCCGGGGAGCTGTTTTTT.

This chain connects TRBV28 to TRBJ2-7; TRBD1 matches 7 bases. CDR1 is MDHEN, CDR2 SYDVKM, per germline. V lost 10 bases to trimming and J lost 2 bases; unmatched junction nucleotides: 8. This CDR3 spans 13 amino acids. The CDR3 protein is CATLGGLAYEQYF. CDR3 in DNA: TGTGCCACCCTAGGGGGCTTAGCCTACGAGCAGTACTTC.

This clone appeared once. The chain links TRBV20-1 to TRBJ2-7; the D is unclear. Trimming pared 6 bases from V and 4 bases from J, leaving 7 bases between. The germline gives CDR1 DFQATT, CDR2 SNEGSKA (reference sequence). The CDR3 covers 10 residues. In nucleotides, the CDR3 is TGCAGTGCGGGTCGGTACGAGCAGTACTTC. Translating gives CSAGRYEQYF.

This chain joins TRBV9 and TRBJ1-2; a possible D gene is TRBD1 (6 bases). V was pared by 3 bases and J by 14 bases, with 17 bases between. Germline CDR1 reads SGDLS; CDR2 reads YYNGEE. This CDR3 comprises 12 residues. This CDR3 reads CASSAHRVGTTF. DNA for the CDR3: TGTGCCAGCAGCGCGCACAGGGTGGGTACAACCTTC.

The chain couples TRBV9 to TRBJ2-7; D tentatively fits TRBD1 or TRBD2 (5 bases each). The V end lost 3 bases, the J end lost 0 bases, and 19 bases lay between the germline ends. Germline V lookup: CDR1 SGDLS, CDR2 YYNGEE. This CDR3 region has 17 residues. CDR3 sequence: CASSGRGGGSSSYEQYF. The DNA of the CDR3 is TGTGCCAGCAGCGGTAGGGGCGGCGGGTCCAGCTCCTACGAGCAGTACTTC.